The TCR beta chain described here comes from a study of technical replicates of blood from several donors. The assay was immunoSEQ multiplex PCR, and TCRdb's table has in-frame clones only and misses some. This sample has around 58,000 clones, with around 87% found just once. The V gene's germline CDR1 is LNHNV and CDR2 YYDKDF (reference sequence). The CDR3 sequence is 17 residues long. V was cut by 3 bases and J by 0 bases, with 12 bases left in between. The chain uses TRBV15 and TRBJ2-6; D might be TRBD1 (5 bases). Sequenced material: PBMCs. This clonotype was obtained from a human donor in good health. Some clones in this sample may be carry-over from other donors' samples. In DNA, the CDR3 is TGTGCCACCAGCAGGGCCGACACAGGCTCTGGGGCCAACGTCCTGACTTTC. It translates to CATSRADTGSGANVLTF.